Below are 19 T cell receptor beta chains sequenced from a single sample in a study of immune cell composition in non-small cell lung cancer. Sequencing was performed with immunoSEQ multiplex PCR; in TCRdb, only in-frame clones are kept and a portion is missing. The repertoire holds roughly 1,800 clones, with just over 75% as singletons. Input material: lung tumor tissue. These receptors were taken from a human donor with non-small cell lung cancer.

The chain links TRBV20-1 to TRBJ2-7; D perhaps matches TRBD1 (6 bases). This CDR3 has 11 amino acids. The germline V gene has CDR1 DFQATT and CDR2 SNEGSKA (reference sequence). Trimming removed 6 bases at V and 4 bases at J, with 10 bases between. DNA of the CDR3: TGCAGTGCCATCGACAGGTACGAGCAGTACTTC. This sequence encodes CSAIDRYEQYF.

The V and J genes are TRBV10-2 and TRBJ1-5, with TRBD1 identical over 7 bases. The CDR3 is 13 amino acids. In germline, CDR1 is WSHSY, CDR2 SAAADI. The J segment lost 7 bases and the V segment lost 5 bases, leaving 5 bases of the junction unmatched. CDR3 region: CASSTGAGQPQHF. DNA of the CDR3: TGCGCCAGCAGTACAGGGGCGGGACAGCCCCAGCATTTT.

V gene TRBV20-1 combines with J gene TRBJ2-1, with a weak D call TRBD2 (5 bases). This CDR3 is 11 amino acids long. The V gene's germline CDR1 is DFQATT and CDR2 SNEGSKA (reference sequence). The V end was cut by 5 bases, the J end by 9 bases, with 11 bases between. The CDR3 sequence is CSAYDYAEQFF. The CDR3 DNA reads TGCAGTGCTTACGACTACGCTGAGCAGTTCTTC.

This clone is categorized as large. The V and J genes are TRBV5-4 and TRBJ1-1, with 9 nucleotides matching TRBD1. With 4 bases clipped from V and 0 bases from J, the junction kept 10 bases outside the gene matches. Germline V lookup: CDR1 SGHNT, CDR2 YYREEE (reference sequence). The CDR3 extends over 17 amino acids. CDR3 residues: CASSTGQGAAMNTEAFF. CDR3 DNA: TGTGCCAGCAGCACGGGACAGGGAGCCGCAATGAACACTGAAGCTTTCTTT.

This clone has more than one count but fewer than ten. The CDR3 region is CASSSPPTGPEAFF. The CDR3 nucleotides are TGTGCCAGCAGTTCACCCCCGACAGGGCCTGAAGCTTTCTTT. The chain links TRBV28 to TRBJ1-1; 7 positions agree with TRBD1. The germline CDR1 and CDR2 sequences are MDHEN and SYDVKM. V gave up 4 bases and J gave up 6 bases; unmatched junction bases: 8. CDR3 length: 14 amino acids.

This chain uses TRBV18 with TRBJ1-1, with D possibly TRBD1 on 5 matching bases. In germline, CDR1 is KGHSH, CDR2 LQKENI. V dropped 3 bases and J dropped 5 bases, with 10 bases sitting between them. The CDR3 sequence is 13 residues long. The CDR3 loop reads CASSPIKGTEAFF. The DNA of the CDR3 is TGTGCCAGCTCACCGATTAAGGGGACTGAAGCTTTCTTT. Full variable domain (outside the CDR3, taken from reference TRBV18 and TRBJ1-1): NAGVMQNPRHLVRRRGQEARLRCSPMKGHSHVYWYRQLPEEGLKFMVYLQKENIIDESGMPKERFSAEFPKEGPSILRIQQVVRGDSAAYFCASSPIKGTEAFFGQGTRLTVV.

V usage is TRBV2 and J usage is TRBJ2-7, with D maybe TRBD1 (5 bases). This CDR3 is 15 amino acids long. Germline-derived CDR1 and CDR2 are SNHLY and FYNNEI. V lost 6 bases, J lost 2 bases, and 17 bases lay in between. The CDR3 DNA reads as TGTGCCAGCAGCCAAGAAGGAGCAGGGCCCTACGAGCAGTACTTC. It specifies CASSQEGAGPYEQYF. The full variable domain, its missing parts supplied by reference TRBV2 and TRBJ2-7, is EPEVTQTPSHQVTQMGQEVILRCVPISNHLYFYWYRQILGQKVEFLVSFYNNEISEKSEIFDDQFSVERPDGSNFTLKIRSTKLEDSAMYFCASSQEGAGPYEQYFGPGTRLTVT.

The chain is built from TRBV11-2 and TRBJ1-1, with 8 positions matching TRBD1. This CDR3 has 14 amino acids. CDR1 SGHAT and CDR2 FQNNGV come from the germline V gene. V lost 4 bases to trimming and J lost 1 base; unmatched junction nucleotides: 2. The CDR3 sequence is CASSWTGPNTEAFF. The DNA of the CDR3 is TGTGCCAGCAGCTGGACAGGGCCGAACACTGAAGCTTTCTTT.

V gene TRBV6-5 combines with J gene TRBJ1-2, with TRBD1 matching 7 bases. V lost 7 bases, J lost 8 bases, and 13 bases stayed unmatched. Germline CDR1 and CDR2: MNHEY and SVGAGI. CDR3 length: 14 amino acids. CDR3 nucleotide sequence: TGTGCCAGCAATCCAGGGGGTTCTGTTTGGGGCTACACCTTC. This sequence encodes CASNPGGSVWGYTF.

There are a few counts of this clone. The chain has TRBV4-2 and TRBJ2-3, with 11 bases identical to TRBD2. Germline V gene sequence: CDR1 LGHNA, CDR2 YNFKEQ. The CDR3 spans 14 residues. With V trimmed by 4 bases and J by 13 bases, 10 bases remained unmatched. This chain's CDR3 is CASSPASGGPEEYF. The CDR3 nucleotides are TGTGCCAGCAGCCCAGCTAGCGGGGGGCCCGAGGAGTATTTT.

The sample holds one count of this clone. This rearrangement joins TRBV28 to TRBJ2-2, with 9 bases identical to TRBD1. The CDR3 length is 16 residues. With V trimmed by 1 base and J by 7 bases, 7 bases remained unmatched. Germline CDR1 and CDR2: MDHEN and SYDVKM. The CDR3 spells CASSLSGTGKNGELFF. The DNA of the CDR3 is TGTGCCAGCAGTTTATCCGGGACAGGGAAGAACGGGGAGCTGTTTTTT.

The CDR3 DNA reads TGCGCCAGCAGCCTCACGCCCGGGACAGGAAATGAAAAACTGTTTTTT. It yields the protein CASSLTPGTGNEKLFF. J is TRBJ1-4 and V is TRBV4-1; 8 positions match TRBD1. Germline values: CDR1 MGHRA, CDR2 YSYEKL. V was pared by 4 bases and J by 5 bases, with 9 bases of the junction left unmatched. The CDR3 is made up of 16 amino acids.

As DNA, the CDR3 is TGCAGCGAGAAAAAAGCGGGAATCTTCAATGAGCAGTTCTTC. Encoded protein: CSEKKAGIFNEQFF. The chain recombines TRBV29-1 with TRBJ2-1; 7 bases fit TRBD2. The CDR3 is made up of 14 amino acids. Germline V gene data show CDR1 as SQVTM and CDR2 as ANQGSEA. Unmatched junction bases numbered 12, after V lost 7 bases and J lost 6 bases.

This chain uses TRBV7-8 with TRBJ2-7; TRBD1 aligns across 11 bases. The CDR3 sequence is 16 residues long. Trimming removed 2 bases from V and 5 bases from J; junction bases left unmatched: 8. Germline CDR1 and CDR2: SGHVS and FQNEAQ. The CDR3 is CASSLIGTGGKHEQYF. CDR3 DNA sequence: TGTGCCAGCAGCTTAATAGGGACAGGGGGTAAACACGAGCAGTACTTC.

J is TRBJ1-2 and V is TRBV5-4; the match to TRBD1 covers 12 bases. J lost 0 bases, V lost 5 bases, and 5 bases had no gene match. The CDR3 covers 16 residues. CDR1 and CDR2 from the germline V gene are SGHNT and YYREEE (reference sequence). CDR3 sequence: CASRGTGGSTNYGYTF. As DNA, the CDR3 is TGTGCCAGCAGGGGGACAGGGGGCTCTACTAACTATGGCTACACCTTC.

The chain recombines TRBV7-2 with TRBJ2-5, with 10 bases matching TRBD2. The CDR3 runs to 15 residues. V lost 5 bases to trimming and J lost 5 bases; unmatched junction nucleotides: 8. CDR1 is SGHTA and CDR2 is FQGNSA in the germline V gene. The CDR3 protein is CASSIQAGGRETQYF. In DNA, the CDR3 is TGTGCCAGCAGCATTCAAGCGGGGGGGCGGGAGACCCAGTACTTC. The variable domain in full, with the rest retrieved from reference TRBV7-2 and TRBJ2-5, is GAGVSQSPSNKVTEKGKDVELRCDPISGHTALYWYRQSLGQGLEFLIYFQGNSAPDKSGLPSDRFSAERTGGSVSTLTIQRTQQEDSAVYLCASSIQAGGRETQYFGPGTRLLVL.

This clone was observed once. The rearrangement links TRBV19 to TRBJ2-1; the match to TRBD2 covers 9 bases. The J segment lost 7 bases and the V segment lost 1 base, leaving 5 bases of the junction unmatched. CDR3 length: 15 residues. From germline, CDR1 is LNHDA and CDR2 SQIVND (reference sequence). As DNA, the CDR3 is TGTGCCAGTAGTATAGTAGCGGGAGCCTTAAATGAGCAGTTCTTC. Amino acid sequence: CASSIVAGALNEQFF.

The chain is built from TRBV7-2 and TRBJ2-3, with 11 bases matching TRBD2. Germline assignment: CDR1 SGHTA and CDR2 FQGNSA. The CDR3 length is 16 residues. The J segment lost 3 bases and the V segment lost 5 bases, leaving 7 bases of the junction unmatched. The CDR3 reads CASSPTSGSLTDTQYF. In DNA form, the CDR3 reads TGTGCCAGCAGCCCAACTAGCGGGAGTTTGACAGATACGCAGTATTTT.

The CDR3 is CASSPTGYEQYF. CDR3 in DNA: TGTGCCAGCAGCCCCACCGGTTACGAGCAGTACTTC. This sequence joins TRBV9 and TRBJ2-7, with unresolved D. This CDR3 has 12 amino acids. Trimming stripped 4 bases from V and 4 bases from J, with 9 bases between. From germline, CDR1 is SGDLS and CDR2 YYNGEE.